This T cell receptor (beta chain) comes out of a study of cytomegalovirus exposure and HLA in healthy donors. The CDR3 loop spans 11 amino acids. J lost 3 bases, V lost 4 bases, and 0 bases had no gene match. Germline CDR1 SQVTM, CDR2 ANQGSEA. Only one count was recorded for this clone. 13 Jbeta primers and 60 Vbeta primers were used for the PCR. Here immunoSEQ multiplex PCR was the method, and the copy in TCRdb shows in-frame clones only, minus some. The sample yields over 50,000 clones, around 92% seen once. The specimen sequenced was PBMCs. This receptor was obtained from a man aged 30 to 39 in good health and CMV-seropositive. The chain combines TRBV29-1 with TRBJ2-7; 7 bases align to TRBD2. The CDR3 DNA sequence: TGCAGCGTTGGGACTAGCTACGAGCAGTACTTC. Its protein is CSVGTSYEQYF.